This T cell receptor (beta chain) derives from a study of T cell repertoires in cytomegalovirus infection. Trimming removed 2 bases from V and 0 bases from J, with 20 bases in between. Germline CDR1 reads SNHLY; CDR2 reads FYNNEI. The CDR3 has 19 amino acids. TCRdb reanalysed the reads using MiXCR and keeps one entry per CDR3 protein. In the table there are 70,000 to 95,000 distinct CDR3 sequences, 25% to 30% of which are singletons. Note on this clonotype: Its antigen remains unidentified.

Study results and caveats: HLA-C-restricted CMV-specific TCR beta clonotypes prevailed in the ex vivo response.

This sequence originates from a human donor in good health (CMV status not recorded). Some clones in this sample may be carry-over from other donors' samples. V gene TRBV2 combines with J gene TRBJ1-5; possibly TRBD1 for D (5 bases). The specimen was CD8+ T cells from cultured PBMCs, collected from culture after CMV antigen stimulation. CDR3 bases: TGTGCCAGCAGTGAAACCCCGACAGTCCGCCGTTATAGCAATCAGCCCCAGCATTTT. The encoded protein is CASSETPTVRRYSNQPQHF.